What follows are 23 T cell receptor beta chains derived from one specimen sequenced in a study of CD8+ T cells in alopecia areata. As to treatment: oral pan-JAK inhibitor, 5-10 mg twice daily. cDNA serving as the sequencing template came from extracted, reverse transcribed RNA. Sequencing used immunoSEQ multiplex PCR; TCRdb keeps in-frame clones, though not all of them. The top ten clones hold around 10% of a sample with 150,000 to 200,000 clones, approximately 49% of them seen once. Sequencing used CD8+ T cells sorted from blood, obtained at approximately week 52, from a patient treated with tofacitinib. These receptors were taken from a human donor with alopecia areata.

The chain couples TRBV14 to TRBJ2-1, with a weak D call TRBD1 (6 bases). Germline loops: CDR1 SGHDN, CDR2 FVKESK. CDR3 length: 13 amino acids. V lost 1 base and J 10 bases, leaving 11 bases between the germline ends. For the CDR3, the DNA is TGTGCCAGCAGCCAAGGTTTCGGGACAGAGCAGTTCTTC. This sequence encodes CASSQGFGTEQFF.

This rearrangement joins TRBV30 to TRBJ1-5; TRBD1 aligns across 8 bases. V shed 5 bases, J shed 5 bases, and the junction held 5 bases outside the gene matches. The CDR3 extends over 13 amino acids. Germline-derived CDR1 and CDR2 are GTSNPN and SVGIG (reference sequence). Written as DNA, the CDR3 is TGTGCCTGGTCCTCAGGGGGCGATCAGCCCCAGCATTTT. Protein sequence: CAWSSGGDQPQHF. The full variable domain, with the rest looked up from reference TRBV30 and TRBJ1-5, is SQTIHQWPATLVQPVGSPLSLECTVEGTSNPNLYWYRQAAGRGLQLLFYSVGIGQISSEVPQNLSASRPQDRQFILSSKKLLLSDSGFYLCAWSSGGDQPQHFGDGTRLSIL.

The CDR3 region is CASSQDWASGGVLAKNIQYF. The CDR3 nucleotides read TGTGCCAGCAGCCAAGATTGGGCTAGCGGGGGGGTGTTAGCCAAAAACATTCAGTACTTC. The chain carries TRBV4-2 and TRBJ2-4, with 12 bases identical to TRBD2. V lost 0 bases to trimming and J lost 0 bases; unmatched junction nucleotides: 9. Germline V lookup: CDR1 LGHNA, CDR2 YNFKEQ. CDR3 length equals 20 residues.

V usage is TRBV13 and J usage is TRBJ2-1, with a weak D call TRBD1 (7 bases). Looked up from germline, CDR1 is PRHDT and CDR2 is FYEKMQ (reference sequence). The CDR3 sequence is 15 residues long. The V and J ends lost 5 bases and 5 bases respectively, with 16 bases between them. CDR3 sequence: CASSPRGAVDNEQFF. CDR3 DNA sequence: TGTGCCAGCAGCCCCAGGGGGGCAGTGGACAATGAGCAGTTCTTC.

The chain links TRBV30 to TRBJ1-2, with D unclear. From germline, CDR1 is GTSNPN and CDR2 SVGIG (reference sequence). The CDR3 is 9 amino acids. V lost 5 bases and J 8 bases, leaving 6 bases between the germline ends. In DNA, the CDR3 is TGTGCCTGGGTTGAGGGCTACACCTTC. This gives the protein CAWVEGYTF.

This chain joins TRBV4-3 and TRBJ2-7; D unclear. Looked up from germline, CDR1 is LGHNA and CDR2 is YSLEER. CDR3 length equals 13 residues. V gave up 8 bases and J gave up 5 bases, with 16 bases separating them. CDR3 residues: CASSALLRHEQYF. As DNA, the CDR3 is TGCGCCAGCTCTGCACTGCTACGCCACGAGCAGTACTTC.

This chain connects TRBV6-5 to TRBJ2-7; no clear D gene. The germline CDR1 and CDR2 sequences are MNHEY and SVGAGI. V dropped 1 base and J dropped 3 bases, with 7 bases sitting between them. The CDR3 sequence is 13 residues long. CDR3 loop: CASSYLPNYEQYF. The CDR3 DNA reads TGTGCCAGCAGTTACTTGCCGAACTACGAGCAGTACTTC.

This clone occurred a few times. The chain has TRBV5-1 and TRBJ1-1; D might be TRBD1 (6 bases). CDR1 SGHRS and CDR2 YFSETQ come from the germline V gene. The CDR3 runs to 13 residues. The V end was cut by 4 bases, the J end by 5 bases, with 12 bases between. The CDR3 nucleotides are TGCGCCAGCAGCGAGCAGGGGCGGACTGAAGCTTTCTTT. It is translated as CASSEQGRTEAFF.

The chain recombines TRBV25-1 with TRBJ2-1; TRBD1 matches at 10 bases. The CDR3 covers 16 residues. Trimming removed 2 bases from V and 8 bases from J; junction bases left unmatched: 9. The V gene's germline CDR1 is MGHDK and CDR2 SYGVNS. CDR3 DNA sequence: TGTGCCAGCAGTGAACTCCCCGGGACAGGGGACGATGAGCAGTTCTTC. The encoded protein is CASSELPGTGDDEQFF.

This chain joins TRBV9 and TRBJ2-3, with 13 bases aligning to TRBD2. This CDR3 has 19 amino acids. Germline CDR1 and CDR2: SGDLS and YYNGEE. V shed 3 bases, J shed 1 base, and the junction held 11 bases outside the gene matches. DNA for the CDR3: TGTGCCAGCAGCGCCCGAACTAGCGGGGGGGCCGGTCGCACAGATACGCAGTATTTT. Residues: CASSARTSGGAGRTDTQYF.

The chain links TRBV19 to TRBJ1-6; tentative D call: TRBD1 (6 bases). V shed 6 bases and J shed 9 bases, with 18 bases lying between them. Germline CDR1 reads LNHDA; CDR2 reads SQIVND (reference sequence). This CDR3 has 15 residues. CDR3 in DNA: TGTGCCAGTAGCCGCGGGGGCCCTGGTGGTTCACCCCTCCACTTT. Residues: CASSRGGPGGSPLHF.

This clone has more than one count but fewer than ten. CDR3 residues: CSVAEWIGAFF. The CDR3 region has the DNA TGCAGCGTGGCGGAGTGGATCGGCGCTTTCTTT. The chain combines TRBV29-1 with TRBJ1-1, with D unresolved. This CDR3 spans 11 amino acids. CDR1 is SQVTM and CDR2 is ANQGSEA in the germline V gene. V was trimmed by 6 bases and J by 11 bases, leaving 16 bases between them.

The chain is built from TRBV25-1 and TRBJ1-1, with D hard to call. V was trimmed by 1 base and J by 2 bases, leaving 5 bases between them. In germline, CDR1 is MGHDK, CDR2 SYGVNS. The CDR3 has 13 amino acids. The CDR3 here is CASSEWENTEAFF. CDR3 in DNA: TGTGCCAGCAGTGAATGGGAAAACACTGAAGCTTTCTTT.

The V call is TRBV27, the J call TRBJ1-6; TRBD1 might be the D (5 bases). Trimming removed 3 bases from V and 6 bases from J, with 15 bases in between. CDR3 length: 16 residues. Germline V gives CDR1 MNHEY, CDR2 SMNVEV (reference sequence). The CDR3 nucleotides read TGTGCCAGCAGTTTGGTCCGGGGCTCGACTAATTCACCCCTCCACTTT. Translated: CASSLVRGSTNSPLHF.

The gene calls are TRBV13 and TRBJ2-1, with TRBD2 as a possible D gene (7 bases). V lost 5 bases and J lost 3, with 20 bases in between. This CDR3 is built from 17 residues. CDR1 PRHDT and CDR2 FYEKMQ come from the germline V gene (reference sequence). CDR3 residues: CASSPKGEGGSYNEQFF. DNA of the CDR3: TGTGCCAGCAGCCCCAAGGGAGAGGGGGGGAGCTACAATGAGCAGTTCTTC.

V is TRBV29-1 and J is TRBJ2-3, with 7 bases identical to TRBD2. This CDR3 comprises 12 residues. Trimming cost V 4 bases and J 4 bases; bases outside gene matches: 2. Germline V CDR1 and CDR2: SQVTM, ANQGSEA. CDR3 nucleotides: TGCAGCGTTGCGACTAGCCCAGATACGCAGTATTTT. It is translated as CSVATSPDTQYF.

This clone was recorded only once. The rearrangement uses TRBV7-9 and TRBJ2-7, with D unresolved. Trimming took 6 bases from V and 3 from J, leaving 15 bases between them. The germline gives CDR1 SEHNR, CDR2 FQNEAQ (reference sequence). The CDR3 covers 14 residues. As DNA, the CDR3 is TGTGCCAGCAGTTTCAGTGAATCTGGCTACGAGCAGTACTTC. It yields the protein CASSFSESGYEQYF.

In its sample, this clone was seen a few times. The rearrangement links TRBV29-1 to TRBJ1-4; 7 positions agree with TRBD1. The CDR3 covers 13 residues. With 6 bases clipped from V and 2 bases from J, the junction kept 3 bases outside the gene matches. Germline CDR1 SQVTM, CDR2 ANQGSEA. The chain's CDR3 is CSVVRGTNEKLFF. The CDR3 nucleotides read TGCAGCGTGGTCAGGGGGACTAATGAAAAACTGTTTTTT.

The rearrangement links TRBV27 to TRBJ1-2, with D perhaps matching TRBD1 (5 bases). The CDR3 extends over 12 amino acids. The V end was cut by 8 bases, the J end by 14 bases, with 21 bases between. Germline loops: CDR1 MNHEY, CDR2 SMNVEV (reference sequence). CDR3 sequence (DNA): TGTGCCAGCGGAGAGTACGGGGCGCCCTATACCTTC. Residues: CASGEYGAPYTF.

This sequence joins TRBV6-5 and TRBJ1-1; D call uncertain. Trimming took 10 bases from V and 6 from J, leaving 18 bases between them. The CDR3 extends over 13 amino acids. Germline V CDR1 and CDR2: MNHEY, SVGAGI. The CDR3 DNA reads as TGTGCCACCATAAGGGAAGGGAGCGCTGAAGCTTTCTTT. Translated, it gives CATIREGSAEAFF.

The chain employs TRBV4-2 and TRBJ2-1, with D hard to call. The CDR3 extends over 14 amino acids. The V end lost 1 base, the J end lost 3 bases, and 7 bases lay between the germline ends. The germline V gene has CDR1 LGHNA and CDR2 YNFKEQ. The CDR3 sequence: CASSQGVDYNEQFF. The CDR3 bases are TGTGCCAGCAGCCAAGGTGTGGACTACAATGAGCAGTTCTTC.

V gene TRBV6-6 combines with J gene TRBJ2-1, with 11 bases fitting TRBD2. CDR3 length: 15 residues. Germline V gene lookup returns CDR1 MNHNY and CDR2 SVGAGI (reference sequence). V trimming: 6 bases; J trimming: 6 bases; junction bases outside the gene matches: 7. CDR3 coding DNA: TGTGCCAGCAGGTGGATAGCGGGGGGGCTCAATGAGCAGTTCTTC. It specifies CASRWIAGGLNEQFF.

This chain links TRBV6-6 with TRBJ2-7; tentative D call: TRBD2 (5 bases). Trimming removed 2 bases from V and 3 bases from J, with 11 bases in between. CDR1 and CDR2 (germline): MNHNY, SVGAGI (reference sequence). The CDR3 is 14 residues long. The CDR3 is CASSYEGGHYEQYF. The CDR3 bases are TGTGCCAGCAGTTACGAGGGTGGCCACTACGAGCAGTACTTC.